The T cell receptor (beta chain) under discussion was sequenced for a study of blood T cell repertoires in COVID-19. As originally analysed: The authors estimated nucleated cell counts from reference gene primer amplification. Here immunoSEQ multiplex PCR was the method, and the copy in TCRdb shows in-frame clones only, minus some. V, J and clone size derive from that table, while D and trimming were established from the DNA sequence. The table shows roughly 240,000 clones, with over 80% occurring only once. CDR1 is SGHRS and CDR2 is YFSETQ in the germline V gene. There are 19 residues in the CDR3. The J segment lost 2 bases and the V segment lost 0 bases, leaving 13 bases of the junction unmatched.

Sequencing used peripheral blood. This clonotype originated in a man in his sixties who had recovered from COVID-19. The genes are TRBV5-1 and TRBJ2-7; 11 nucleotides align to TRBD2. CDR3 nucleotides: TGCGCCAGCAGCTTGGTCCGAACTAGCGGGAGTATGAGGGCCTACGAGCAGTACTTC. Protein product: CASSLVRTSGSMRAYEQYF.